This entry describes one TCR beta chain. Its antigen is not identified. V lost 7 bases, J lost 5 bases, and 13 bases lay in between. The CDR3 spans 13 residues. Germline loops: CDR1 KGHDR, CDR2 SFDVKD. The source of the sample is a study of post-analysis software for immune sequencing data. Points from the study as a whole: With TRBV5-6, TRBV5-1 and TRBV20-1 included, about five TRBV segments were more frequent in patients than in controls.

Prepared TCR beta cDNA libraries contained unique molecular identifiers. TCRdb recomputed calls from the PCR reads with MiXCR, one row per CDR3 protein. The table shows roughly 570,000 distinct CDR3 sequences, with 30% to 40% occurring only once. This sequence joins TRBV24-1 and TRBJ1-2; possibly TRBD1 for D (5 bases). The sequence was collected from a girl younger than 18 with multiple sclerosis. Sequencing was done on a sample of blood. CDR3 residues: CATSDGTKYGYTF. The CDR3, as DNA: TGTGCCACCAGCGACGGGACGAAATATGGCTACACCTTC.